This T cell receptor (beta chain) was sequenced in a study of blood T cell repertoires in COVID-19. Whole-study context: Material from acute and convalescent COVID-19 was sourced from the United States, Italy and Spain. Sample material is recorded as cDNA or gDNA derived from T cells, B-cell-depleted T cells, or PBMCs.

This clone came up once. Original processing methods: Counts of nucleated cells, estimated from reference gene primer amplification, were obtained. The method was immunoSEQ multiplex PCR; TCRdb's version includes in-frame clones alone and lacks a portion of them. V, J and clone size reflect that table, while D and trimming were determined from the DNA. This sample has roughly 81,000 clones, with about 85% found just once. CDR1 and CDR2 (germline): SGHTA, FQGNSA. V lost 5 bases to trimming and J lost 7 bases, with 15 bases between them. The CDR3 is made up of 14 amino acids. The source material was peripheral blood. This clonotype was sampled from an elderly woman with COVID-19, enrolled during active disease. The chain uses TRBV7-2 and TRBJ2-1; a possible D gene is TRBD1 (6 bases). The CDR3 region is CASSEAGTRNEQFF. The CDR3 DNA reads as TGTGCCAGCAGCGAAGCCGGGACAAGGAATGAGCAGTTCTTC.